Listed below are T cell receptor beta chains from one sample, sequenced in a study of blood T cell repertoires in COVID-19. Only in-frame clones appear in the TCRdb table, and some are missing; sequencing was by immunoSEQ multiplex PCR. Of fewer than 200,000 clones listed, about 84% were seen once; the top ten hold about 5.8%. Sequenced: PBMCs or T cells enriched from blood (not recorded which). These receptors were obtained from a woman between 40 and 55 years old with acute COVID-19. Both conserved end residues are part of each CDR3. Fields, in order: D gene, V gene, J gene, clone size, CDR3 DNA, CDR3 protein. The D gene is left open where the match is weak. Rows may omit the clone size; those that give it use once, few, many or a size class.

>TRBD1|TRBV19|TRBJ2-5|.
TGTGCCAGTAGTATAGACCCAACAGGGGACCTAGAGACCCAGTACTTC
CASSIDPTGDLETQYF
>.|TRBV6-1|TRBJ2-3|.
TGTGCCAGCAGTGATCTAGCCCCAGATACGCAGTATTTT
CASSDLAPDTQYF
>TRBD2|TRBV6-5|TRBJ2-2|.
TGTGCCAGCCTTGGGACTAGCGGCACCGGGGAGCTGTTTTTT
CASLGTSGTGELFF
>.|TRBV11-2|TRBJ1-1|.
TGTGCCACCTCTCGGACAGCGAACACTGAAGCTTTCTTT
CATSRTANTEAFF
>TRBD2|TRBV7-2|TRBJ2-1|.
TGTGCCAGCAGCATCCAGGCTAGCGGGAGAGACAATGAGCAGTTCTTC
CASSIQASGRDNEQFF
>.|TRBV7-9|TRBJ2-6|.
TGTGCCAGCAGCTTAGGGAACAGGGCCGGGGCCAACGTCCTGACTTTC
CASSLGNRAGANVLTF
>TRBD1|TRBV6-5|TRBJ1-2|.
TGTGCCAGCAAGACAGGGGGGACTCGGTCCTATGGCTACACCTTC
CASKTGGTRSYGYTF
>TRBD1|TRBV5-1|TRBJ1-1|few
TGCGCCAGCAGCTATCGGACAGGGCGGGCCACTGAAGCTTTCTTT
CASSYRTGRATEAFF
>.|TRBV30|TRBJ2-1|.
TGTGCCTGGAGTCGAGCTAACGCCAATGAGCAGTTCTTC
CAWSRANANEQFF
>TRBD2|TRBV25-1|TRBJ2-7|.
TGTGCCAGCAGTGAATACCGACTAGCGGGAGTCCACGAGCAGTACTTC
CASSEYRLAGVHEQYF
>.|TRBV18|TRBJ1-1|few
TGTGCCAGCTCACCACGTACAGACGCTGAAGCTTTCTTT
CASSPRTDAEAFF
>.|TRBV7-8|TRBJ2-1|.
TGTGCCAGCAGCTTAAGGACAGTTAACAATGAGCAGTTCTTC
CASSLRTVNNEQFF
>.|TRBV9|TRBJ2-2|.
TGTGCCAGCAGCCCCTGGACATCGAACACCGGGGAGCTGTTTTTT
CASSPWTSNTGELFF
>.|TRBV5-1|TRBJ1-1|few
TGCGCCAGCAGCTTGTCTCAGGGAGGCACTGAAGCTTTCTTT
CASSLSQGGTEAFF
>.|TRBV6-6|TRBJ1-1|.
TGTGCCAGCAGTCATGACGGACCGCTCTACGAGACAGTGAACACTGAAGCTTTCTTT
CASSHDGPLYETVNTEAFF
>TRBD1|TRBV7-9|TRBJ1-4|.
TGTGCCAGCCAACCCCGGACAGGGGGGGAAAAACTGTTTTTT
CASQPRTGGEKLFF
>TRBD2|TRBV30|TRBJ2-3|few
TGTGCCTGGGGCCGGACTAGCGGGAGTGATACGCAGTATTTT
CAWGRTSGSDTQYF
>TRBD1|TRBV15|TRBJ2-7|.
TGTGCCACCAGCAGAGGGGGACAGCCTCTTTCCTACGAGCAGTACTTC
CATSRGGQPLSYEQYF
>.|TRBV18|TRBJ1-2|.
TGTGCCAGCTCACCAAGGGAGGTTTATGGCTACACCTTC
CASSPREVYGYTF
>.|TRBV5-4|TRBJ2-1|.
TGTGCCAGCAGCGAAGCCCGCAATGAGCAGTTCTTC
CASSEARNEQFF
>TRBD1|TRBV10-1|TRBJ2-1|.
TGCGCCAGCAGTGGAGGCGGACAGGGATCGCGGGAGCAGTTCTTC
CASSGGGQGSREQFF
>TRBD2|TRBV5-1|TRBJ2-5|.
TGCGCCAGCAGCGGGACTAGCGGGAGGGCTGGCCAAGAGACCCAGTACTTC
CASSGTSGRAGQETQYF
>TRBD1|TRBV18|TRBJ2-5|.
TGTGCCAGCTCACCCGCACCGGGACAGGGTGTCCAAGAGACCCAGTACTTC
CASSPAPGQGVQETQYF
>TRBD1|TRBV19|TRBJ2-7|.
TGTGCCAGTAGTATGGGGACAGTCTACTCCTACGAGCAGTACTTC
CASSMGTVYSYEQYF
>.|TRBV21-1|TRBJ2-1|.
TGTGCCAGCCCGATGGAAGTGTCTAGCACGAGCTCCTACAATGAGCAGTTCTTC
CASPMEVSSTSSYNEQFF
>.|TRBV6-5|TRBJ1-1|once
TGTGCCAGCAGTTACTCGTCGCCGGTGGACACTGAAGCTTTCTTT
CASSYSSPVDTEAFF
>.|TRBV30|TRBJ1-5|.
TGTGCCTGGAGTGTACAGGCCGTTAGCAATCAGCCCCAGCATTTT
CAWSVQAVSNQPQHF
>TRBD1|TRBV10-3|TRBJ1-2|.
TGTGCCATCAGTGAACAGGGGGCCTATGGCTACACCTTC
CAISEQGAYGYTF
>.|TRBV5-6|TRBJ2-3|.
TGTGCCAGCCACGGAGGAGGGGAGCCGCAGTATTTT
CASHGGGEPQYF
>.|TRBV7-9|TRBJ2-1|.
TGTGCCAGCAGCCGCGCGGAACTTACCTACAATGAGCAGTTCTTC
CASSRAELTYNEQFF
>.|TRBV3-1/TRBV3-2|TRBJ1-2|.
TGTGCCAGCAGCCAGCGGGGAGCTAACTATGGCTACACCTTC
CASSQRGANYGYTF
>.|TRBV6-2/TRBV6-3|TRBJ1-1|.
TGTGCCAGCAGTTACGTGGAGGGAAGGACTGAAGCTTTCTTT
CASSYVEGRTEAFF
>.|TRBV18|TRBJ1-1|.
TGTGCCAGCTCTTCAACCCGGGTCACTGAAGCTTTCTTT
CASSSTRVTEAFF
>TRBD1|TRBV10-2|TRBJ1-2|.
TGCGCCAGCAGGCCCGGGACAGCTCATACTTTGGGCTACACCTTC
CASRPGTAHTLGYTF
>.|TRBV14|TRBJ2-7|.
TGTGCCAGCAAAAGCCGATACGAGCAGTACTTC
CASKSRYEQYF
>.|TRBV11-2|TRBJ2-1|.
TGTGCCAGCAGCTGGGCTTTCTCCGGGATGCCAGGCGTGTCCAATGAGCAGTTCTTC
CASSWAFSGMPGVSNEQFF
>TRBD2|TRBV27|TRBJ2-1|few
TGTGCCAGCAGTTTGGGACTAGCGGGAGATCATGAGCAGTTCTTC
CASSLGLAGDHEQFF
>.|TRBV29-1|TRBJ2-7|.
TGCAGCGCTAGTGGGAGCCTCGGCGAGCAGTACTTC
CSASGSLGEQYF
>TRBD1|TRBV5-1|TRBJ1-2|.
TGCGCCAGCAGCCCGGGACAGCCAGTCAACTATGGCTACACCTTC
CASSPGQPVNYGYTF
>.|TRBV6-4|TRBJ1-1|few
TGTGCCAGCAGTGGAAATCAGTCTGAAGCTTTCTTT
CASSGNQSEAFF
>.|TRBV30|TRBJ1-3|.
TGTGCCTGGAGTTACAGCCTTGGAAACACCATATATTTT
CAWSYSLGNTIYF
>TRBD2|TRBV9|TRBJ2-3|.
TGTGCCAGCAGCGTAGGTCCAGCGGGAACGTCAGATACGCAGTATTTT
CASSVGPAGTSDTQYF
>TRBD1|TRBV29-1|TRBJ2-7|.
TGCAGCGTAGACGCGGGACAGGGAGGATTCTACGAGCAGTACTTC
CSVDAGQGGFYEQYF
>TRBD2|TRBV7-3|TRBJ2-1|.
TGTGCCAGCAGCTCCCGACTAGCGCAAAATGAGCAGTTCTTC
CASSSRLAQNEQFF
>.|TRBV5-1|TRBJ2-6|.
TGCGCCAGCAGTGCGGGAAAGGGCTCTGGGGCCAACGTCCTGACTTTC
CASSAGKGSGANVLTF